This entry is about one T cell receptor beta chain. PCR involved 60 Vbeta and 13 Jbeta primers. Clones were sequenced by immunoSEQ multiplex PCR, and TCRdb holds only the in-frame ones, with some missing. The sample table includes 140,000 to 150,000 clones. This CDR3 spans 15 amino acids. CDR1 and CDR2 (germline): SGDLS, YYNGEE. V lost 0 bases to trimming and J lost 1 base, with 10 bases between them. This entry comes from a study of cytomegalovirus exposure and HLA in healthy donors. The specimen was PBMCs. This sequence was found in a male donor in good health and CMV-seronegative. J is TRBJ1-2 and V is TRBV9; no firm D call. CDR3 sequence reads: CASSVATGGNYGYTF. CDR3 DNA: TGTGCCAGCAGCGTAGCAACGGGAGGTAACTATGGCTACACCTTC.